Included here is one T cell receptor beta chain sequence, with context. Its target is unknown. Vbeta (60) and Jbeta (13) primers were used in the PCR. Original methodology: An analysis that came later counted 73 million or so unique TCR beta chains, roughly 11 million shared. Assay: immunoSEQ multiplex PCR; the TCRdb copy retains only in-frame clones and omits some. V, J and clone size reflect that table, while D and trimming were determined from the DNA. Of about 80,000 clones listed, roughly 85% are singletons. This specimen comes from a study of cytomegalovirus exposure and HLA in healthy donors. Findings and caveats of the study: A likely sequencing artifact accounted for one observed cluster of highly shared sequence variants. A reported reduction in N-insertions relative to the approximately 670-donor mean was seen in an Asian-associated ancestry cluster in a later analysis. In an earlier analysis, most TCR beta V segments were productive about 87% or about 30% of the time.

V was trimmed by 3 bases and J by 8 bases, leaving 11 bases between them. Germline CDR1 MNHEY, CDR2 SMNVEV (reference sequence). There are 13 residues in the CDR3. This chain joins TRBV27 and TRBJ1-3; unclear D gene. The material sequenced was PBMCs. This TCR was sampled from a man aged 30-40 years in good health and CMV-seronegative. The CDR3 is CASSFSMRDTIYF. CDR3 DNA sequence: TGTGCCAGCAGTTTCTCGATGCGTGACACCATATATTTT.